The rows below give T cell receptor beta chains drawn from one sample of a study of early T cells in non-severe SARS-CoV-2 infection. TCRdb ran MiXCR on the 5' RACE reads and lists one entry per CDR3 protein. The sample comprises fewer than 75,000 distinct CDR3 sequences, 20% to 25% of which are singletons, and approximately 15% rests with the top ten. Sequenced material: whole blood, taken at baseline. The receptors come from an adult who was a healthcare worker with PCR-confirmed SARS-CoV-2 infection or an uninfected control (not recorded which). CDR3s include the opening cysteine and the closing phenylalanine or tryptophan. The D gene is left open where the match is weak. Size tells how often a clone was seen (once, few, many) or the class of an expanded clone, and some rows leave it out.

clone_size	d_call	v_call	j_call	cdr3_aa	cdr3_nt
-	TRBD2	TRBV5-4	TRBJ2-5	CASSPRLAGGQETQYF	TGTGCCAGCAGCCCGAGACTAGCGGGGGGACAAGAGACCCAGTACTTC
few	TRBD2	TRBV10-1	TRBJ2-3	CASSDLPQRGSDTQYF	TGCGCCAGCAGTGACCTCCCACAGCGGGGCTCAGATACGCAGTATTTT
-	TRBD1	TRBV5-1	TRBJ1-1	CASSLDRGEAFF	TGCGCCAGCAGCTTGGACAGGGGTGAAGCTTTCTTT
-	TRBD1	TRBV12-3/TRBV12-4	TRBJ2-1	CASSLGQGIAYEQFF	TGTGCCAGCAGTTTAGGACAGGGTATAGCGTATGAGCAGTTCTTC
few	-	TRBV6-1	TRBJ2-3	CASIKATKADTQYF	TGTGCCAGCATCAAAGCCACAAAGGCAGATACGCAGTATTTT
many	-	TRBV12-3/TRBV12-4	TRBJ2-7	CASSLGAAYEQYF	TGTGCCAGCAGTTTAGGTGCGGCATACGAGCAGTACTTC
many	-	TRBV20-1	TRBJ2-1	CSARGRRSNEQFF	TGCAGTGCTAGGGGTAGAAGGTCGAATGAGCAGTTCTTC
many	TRBD1	TRBV7-2	TRBJ1-5	CASSLRGQSNQPQHF	TGTGCCAGCAGCCTAAGGGGACAGAGCAATCAGCCCCAGCATTTT
-	-	TRBV5-6	TRBJ2-2	CASCTGGLTNTGELFF	TGTGCCAGCTGCACGGGGGGCCTCACGAACACCGGGGAGCTGTTTTTT
few	-	TRBV20-1	TRBJ1-5	CSARASGRLTSQPQHF	TGCAGTGCTAGAGCCTCCGGCAGGCTAACCTCCCAGCCCCAGCATTTT
-	-	TRBV12-3/TRBV12-4	TRBJ2-3	CASCAAATDTQYF	TGTGCCAGTTGCGCGGCAGCCACAGATACGCAGTATTTT
few	-	TRBV6-5	TRBJ2-7	CASSYSGTSTYEQYF	TGTGCCAGCAGTTATTCGGGGACTTCAACCTACGAGCAGTACTTC
-	-	TRBV7-9	TRBJ2-2	CASTPVPRGGSGELFF	TGTGCCAGCACCCCCGTTCCCAGGGGGGGTTCCGGGGAGCTGTTTTTT
many	-	TRBV25-1	TRBJ1-6	CASMSGSSYNSPLHF	TGTGCCAGCATGTCTGGGAGCTCCTATAATTCACCCCTCCACTTT
few	-	TRBV7-9	TRBJ1-5	CASSPGAQPQHF	TGTGCCAGCAGCCCAGGGGCTCAGCCCCAGCATTTT
many	-	TRBV5-4	TRBJ2-2	CASSLSVGELFF	TGTGCCAGCAGCCTTAGCGTCGGGGAGCTGTTTTTT
-	-	TRBV6-6	TRBJ1-2	CASSLGQNGYTF	TGTGCCAGCAGCCTCGGGCAGAATGGCTACACCTTC
-	TRBD1	TRBV20-1	TRBJ2-3	CSRTGTSTDTQYF	TGCAGCCGGACAGGGACTAGCACAGATACGCAGTATTTT
few	TRBD2	TRBV7-7	TRBJ2-1	CASSPLAGQYNEQFF	TGTGCCAGCAGTCCACTAGCGGGACAGTACAATGAGCAGTTCTTC
once	-	TRBV7-6	TRBJ2-1	CASSGSRAEQFF	TGTGCCAGCAGCGGATCACGGGCTGAGCAGTTCTTC
few	-	TRBV5-1	TRBJ1-5	CASSRGTAVSEPQHF	TGCGCCAGCAGCCGCGGGACGGCCGTGTCGGAGCCCCAGCATTTT
few	-	TRBV7-2	TRBJ2-7	CASSLPDSAQYF	TGTGCCAGCAGCTTACCAGACTCAGCGCAGTACTTC
many	-	TRBV14	TRBJ2-3	CASSQGPRDTQYF	TGTGCCAGCAGCCAAGGGCCACGAGATACGCAGTATTTT
-	-	TRBV13	TRBJ1-5	CASSFGDNQPQHF	TGTGCCAGCAGCTTCGGCGATAATCAGCCCCAGCATTTT
-	-	TRBV19	TRBJ2-2	CASSRNELTGELFF	TGTGCCAGTAGCCGTAACGAGCTCACCGGGGAGCTGTTTTTT
few	TRBD2	TRBV6-1	TRBJ2-7	CASSEVLAGYYEQYF	TGTGCCAGCAGTGAAGTCCTAGCGGGCTACTACGAGCAGTACTTC
-	TRBD1	TRBV5-1	TRBJ2-5	CASSWGQIGETQYF	TGCGCCAGCAGCTGGGGACAGATTGGAGAGACCCAGTACTTC
-	-	TRBV13	TRBJ1-3	CASSLGVPGLDSGNTIYF	TGTGCCAGCAGCTTGGGGGTTCCAGGGTTAGACTCTGGAAACACCATATATTTT